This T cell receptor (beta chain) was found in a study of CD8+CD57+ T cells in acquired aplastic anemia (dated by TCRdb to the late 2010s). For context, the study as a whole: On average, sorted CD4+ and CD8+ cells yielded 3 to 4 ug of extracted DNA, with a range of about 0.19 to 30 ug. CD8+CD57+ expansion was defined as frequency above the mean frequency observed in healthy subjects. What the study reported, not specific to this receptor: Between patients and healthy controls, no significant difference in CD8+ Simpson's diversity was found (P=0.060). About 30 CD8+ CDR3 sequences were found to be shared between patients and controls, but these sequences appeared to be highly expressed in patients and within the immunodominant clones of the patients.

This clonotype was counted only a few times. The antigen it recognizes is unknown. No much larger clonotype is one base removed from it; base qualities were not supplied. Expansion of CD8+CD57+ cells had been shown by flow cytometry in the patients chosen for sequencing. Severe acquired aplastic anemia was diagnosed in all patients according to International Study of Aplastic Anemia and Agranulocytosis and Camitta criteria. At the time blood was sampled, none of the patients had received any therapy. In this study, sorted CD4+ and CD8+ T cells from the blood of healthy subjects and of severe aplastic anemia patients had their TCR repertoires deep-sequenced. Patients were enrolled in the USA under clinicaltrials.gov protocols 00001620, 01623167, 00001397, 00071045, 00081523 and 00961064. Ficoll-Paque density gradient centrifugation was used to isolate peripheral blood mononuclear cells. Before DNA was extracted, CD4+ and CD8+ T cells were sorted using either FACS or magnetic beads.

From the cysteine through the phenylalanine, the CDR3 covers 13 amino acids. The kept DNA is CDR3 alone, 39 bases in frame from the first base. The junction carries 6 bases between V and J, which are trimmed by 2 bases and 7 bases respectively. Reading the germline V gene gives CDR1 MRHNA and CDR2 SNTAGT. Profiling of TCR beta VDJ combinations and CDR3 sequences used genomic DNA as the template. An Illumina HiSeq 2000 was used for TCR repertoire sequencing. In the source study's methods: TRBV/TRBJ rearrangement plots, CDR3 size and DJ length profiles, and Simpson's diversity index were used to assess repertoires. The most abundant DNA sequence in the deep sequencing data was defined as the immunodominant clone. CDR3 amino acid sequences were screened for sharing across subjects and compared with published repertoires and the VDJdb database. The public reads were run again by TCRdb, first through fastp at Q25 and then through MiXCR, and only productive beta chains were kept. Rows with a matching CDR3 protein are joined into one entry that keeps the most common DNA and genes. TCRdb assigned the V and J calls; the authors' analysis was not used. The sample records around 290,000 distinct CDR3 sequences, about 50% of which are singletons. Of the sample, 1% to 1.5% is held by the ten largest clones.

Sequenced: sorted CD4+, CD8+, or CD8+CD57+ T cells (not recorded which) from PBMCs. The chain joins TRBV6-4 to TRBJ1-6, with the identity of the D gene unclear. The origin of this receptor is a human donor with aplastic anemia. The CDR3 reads CASSDSLNSPLHF. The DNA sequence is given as TGTGCCAGCAGTGACAGCCTCAATTCACCCCTCCACTTT.